This passage covers 11 T cell receptor beta chains from one sample sequenced in a study of OX40 agonist ivuxolimab in advanced cancers. Profiling relied on immunoSEQ multiplex PCR, and the TCRdb table lists in-frame clones only, not all of them. The sample yields 90,000 or so clones, more than 85% seen once. Sequencing was performed on CD4+ or CD8+ T cells sorted from blood, taken in a trial of the OX40 agonist ivuxolimab. These receptors originate from an adult with an advanced solid tumor such as melanoma, head and neck, liver or kidney cancer.

V is TRBV5-1 and J is TRBJ1-3, with D hard to call. There are 19 residues in the CDR3. CDR1 is SGHRS and CDR2 is YFSETQ in the germline V gene. V was trimmed by 0 bases and J by 0 bases, leaving 19 bases between them. The CDR3: CASSLAFSVQPFSGNTIYF. CDR3 sequence (DNA): TGCGCCAGCAGCTTGGCCTTTTCGGTTCAACCGTTCTCTGGAAACACCATATATTTT.

The V and J genes are TRBV7-2 and TRBJ2-5; either TRBD1 or TRBD2 may supply D (6 bases each). The germline V gene encodes CDR1 SGHTA and CDR2 FQGNSA. The CDR3 runs 15 residues. V lost 6 bases, J lost 2 bases, and 16 bases lay in between. DNA for the CDR3: TGTGCCAGCAGGGAACGGGGGCGCGAACAAGAGACCCAGTACTTC. Protein product: CASRERGREQETQYF.

The V gene is TRBV9, the J gene TRBJ1-1; D call uncertain. Germline V gene sequence: CDR1 SGDLS, CDR2 YYNGEE. This CDR3 is built from 15 residues. Trimming removed 0 bases at V and 5 bases at J, with 14 bases between. The CDR3 reads CASSVATEEGTEAFF. The DNA for the CDR3 is TGTGCCAGCAGCGTAGCTACTGAAGAGGGAACTGAAGCTTTCTTT.

The chain has TRBV5-8 and TRBJ2-7; D unclear. V dropped 3 bases and J dropped 4 bases, with 8 bases sitting between them. The CDR3 extends over 12 amino acids. From germline, CDR1 is SGHTS and CDR2 YDEGEE. The CDR3 DNA is TGTGCCAGCAGCTCCCGGCCGTACGAGCAGTACTTC. This encodes CASSSRPYEQYF.

The DNA of the CDR3 is TGTGCCAGCTCACCTAACGGCAATGAAAAACTGTTTTTT. Translation gives CASSPNGNEKLFF. V gene TRBV18 combines with J gene TRBJ1-4; D remains unclear. CDR3 size: 13 residues. The germline V gene has CDR1 KGHSH and CDR2 LQKENI. V lost 3 bases and J 5 bases, leaving 7 bases between the germline ends.

The chain uses TRBV5-4 and TRBJ1-5, with D hard to call. The CDR3 extends over 12 amino acids. Trimming removed 4 bases at V and 6 bases at J, with 8 bases between. Germline values: CDR1 SGHNT, CDR2 YYREEE (reference sequence). The CDR3 here is CASSQFGQPQHF. CDR3 coding DNA: TGTGCCAGCAGCCAGTTCGGTCAGCCCCAGCATTTT.

CDR3 region: CASSLGSQGARYGYTF. The CDR3 bases are TGTGCCAGCAGCTTAGGATCTCAGGGGGCGCGGTATGGCTACACCTTC. The chain couples TRBV11-3 to TRBJ1-2, with 8 positions matching TRBD1. J was trimmed by 5 bases and V by 1 base; bases with no gene match: 9. CDR1 and CDR2 (germline): SGHNT, YENEEA. This CDR3 has 16 residues. Full variable domain (rest looked up from reference TRBV11-3 and TRBJ1-2): EAGVVQSPRYKIIEKKQPVAFWCNPISGHNTLYWYLQNLGQGPELLIRYENEEAVDDSQLPKDRFSAERLKGVDSTLKIQPAELGDSAVYLCASSLGSQGARYGYTFGSGTRLTVV.

The chain carries TRBV27 and TRBJ1-2, with 7 bases matching TRBD1. CDR1 and CDR2 (germline): MNHEY, SMNVEV (reference sequence). The J segment lost 3 bases and the V segment lost 1 base, leaving 11 bases of the junction unmatched. The length of the CDR3 is 17 residues. The DNA for the CDR3 is TGTGCCAGCAGTTTATTGGCCGACAGGGTACGTGACTATGGCTACACCTTC. This codes for CASSLLADRVRDYGYTF.

The rearrangement joins TRBV27 to TRBJ2-2; 10 bases map to TRBD1. Germline CDR1 and CDR2: MNHEY and SMNVEV (reference sequence). This CDR3 is built from 17 residues. With V trimmed by 0 bases and J by 1 base, 2 bases remained unmatched. CDR3 in amino acids: CASSLSTGGLNTGELFF. The CDR3 DNA sequence: TGTGCCAGCAGTTTATCGACAGGGGGCTTGAACACCGGGGAGCTGTTTTTT.

The rearrangement uses TRBV6-5 and TRBJ1-2; D is undetermined. CDR1 is MNHEY, CDR2 SVGAGI, per germline. The ends were cut back, 5 bases at V and 5 bases at J, with 15 bases in the middle. The CDR3 spans 14 residues. CDR3 DNA sequence: TGTGCCAGCAGTCACGGGGAAGGGTTTTATGGCTACACCTTC. Its translation: CASSHGEGFYGYTF.

This rearrangement joins TRBV21-1 to TRBJ1-5; the table calls TRBD1, which could not be checked here. TRBV21-1 is a pseudogene locus. The CDR3 is made up of 17 amino acids. Written as DNA, the CDR3 is TGTGCCAGCAGCAAAGCGGTCAACAGTTATAGCAATCAGCCCCAGCATTTT. It encodes CASSKAVNSYSNQPQHF.